This is a list of T cell receptor beta chains from one sample in a study of blood T cell repertoires in COVID-19. Measured with immunoSEQ multiplex PCR; TCRdb has only the in-frame clones, and not every one. The sample contains just under 95,000 clones, around 80% of which appear only once. Sequenced: peripheral blood. The origin of the receptors is a man aged 50-59 years who had recovered from COVID-19. The CDR3 runs from the conserved cysteine through the conserved F or W. A D gene is named only where the DNA matches it firmly. Not all rows give a size; the values are once, few, many and, for expanded clones, a class.

TRBV9	NA	TRBD2	TRBJ2-7	CASSTSPLAGVTEQYF	TGTGCCAGCAGCACTTCGCCGCTAGCGGGAGTCACAGAGCAGTACTTC
TRBV19	NA	NA	TRBJ1-5	CASSRPGGYNQPQHF	TGTGCCAGTAGTAGGCCGGGGGGATACAATCAGCCCCAGCATTTT
TRBV14	few	TRBD1	TRBJ1-2	CASSQGQGRTYGYTF	TGTGCCAGCAGCCAAGGACAGGGGAGGACCTATGGCTACACCTTC
TRBV6-6	NA	NA	TRBJ1-1	CASSYGQGGNTEAFF	TGTGCCAGCAGTTACGGCCAGGGTGGGAACACTGAAGCTTTCTTT
TRBV4-2	few	NA	TRBJ1-1	CASSQENERAFF	TGTGCCAGCAGCCAGGAAAATGAGAGGGCTTTCTTT
TRBV7-9	NA	TRBD1	TRBJ1-2	CASSARTGIHGYTF	TGTGCCAGCAGCGCCCGGACAGGGATCCATGGCTACACCTTC
TRBV9	NA	TRBD1	TRBJ2-1	CASSVVGQGWNEQFF	TGTGCCAGCAGCGTAGTGGGACAGGGTTGGAATGAGCAGTTCTTC
TRBV2	NA	NA	TRBJ2-2	CASSVQAGELFF	TGTGCCAGCAGTGTCCAGGCCGGGGAGCTGTTTTTT
TRBV12-1	NA	NA	TRBJ2-3	CASRFLHGSTDTQYF	TGTGCCAGCAGATTTCTGCACGGGAGCACAGATACGCAGTATTTT
TRBV19	NA	NA	TRBJ2-2	CASRRGRLIGDTTGELFF	TGTGCCAGTCGACGGGGGAGGTTGATAGGGGATACGACCGGGGAGCTGTTTTTT
TRBV3-1/TRBV3-2	NA	NA	TRBJ2-7	CASSHSYEQYF	TGTGCCAGCAGCCACAGCTACGAGCAGTACTTC
TRBV14	NA	NA	TRBJ2-4	CASSRDIKNIQYF	TGTGCCAGCAGCCGGGACATCAAAAACATTCAGTACTTC
TRBV7-9	NA	TRBD1	TRBJ2-4	CASSLGTGSTQYF	TGTGCCAGCAGCTTAGGGACAGGGAGCACTCAGTACTTC
TRBV2	once	TRBD2	TRBJ2-7	CASSVLLAGVSGQYF	TGTGCCAGCAGTGTACTTCTAGCGGGAGTGAGCGGGCAGTACTTC
TRBV30	NA	NA	TRBJ1-5	CAWSGTLGQSQHF	TGTGCCTGGAGTGGGACTCTCGGGCAGTCCCAGCATTTT
TRBV18	once	TRBD1	TRBJ2-2	CASSLQWSTDRLNTGELFF	TGTGCCAGCTCACTACAGTGGAGCACGGACAGGTTGAACACCGGGGAGCTGTTTTTT
TRBV28	NA	NA	TRBJ2-2	CASSLFRDSNTGELFF	TGTGCCAGCAGCCTCTTCAGGGACTCGAACACCGGGGAGCTGTTTTTT
TRBV2	NA	NA	TRBJ1-5	CASSEVFGPQPQHF	TGTGCCAGCAGTGAAGTTTTTGGGCCTCAGCCCCAGCATTTT
TRBV11-2	NA	TRBD1	TRBJ2-7	CASSFRQGGDEQYF	TGTGCCAGCAGCTTTAGACAGGGCGGCGACGAGCAGTACTTC
TRBV6-1	NA	TRBD2	TRBJ2-3	CASSGIGLAGPGDTQYF	TGTGCCAGCAGTGGGATAGGACTAGCGGGGCCCGGGGATACGCAGTATTTT
TRBV6-1	NA	TRBD2	TRBJ2-1	CASSESGRASNEQFF	TGTGCCAGCAGTGAATCCGGGAGGGCCTCCAATGAGCAGTTCTTC
TRBV7-9	NA	NA	TRBJ1-3	CASSSRGSGNTIYF	TGTGCCAGCAGTTCAAGGGGGTCAGGAAACACCATATATTTT
TRBV11-1	once	TRBD1	TRBJ2-2	CASSAQGALDGELFF	TGTGCCAGCAGCGCTCAGGGGGCCCTTGACGGGGAGCTGTTTTTT
TRBV9	NA	NA	TRBJ2-5	CASSGPGAEETQYF	TGTGCCAGCAGTGGCCCTGGAGCGGAAGAGACCCAGTACTTC
TRBV12-3/TRBV12-4	NA	NA	TRBJ1-2	CASSLGGQDLCTF	TGTGCCAGCAGTTTGGGAGGGCAGGATCTGTGCACCTTC
TRBV5-6	NA	TRBD1	TRBJ2-2	CASSQTGLATGELFF	TGTGCCAGCAGCCAGACAGGGCTTGCCACCGGGGAGCTGTTTTTT
TRBV28	NA	NA	TRBJ1-4	CASNSSTNEKLFF	TGTGCCAGCAATAGTTCAACTAATGAAAAACTGTTTTTT
TRBV6-4	once	NA	TRBJ2-3	CASSDGGATDTQYF	TGTGCCAGCAGTGACGGGGGGGCAACAGATACGCAGTATTTT
TRBV24-1	NA	TRBD2	TRBJ2-5	CATSDLSSGIQETQYF	TGTGCCACCAGTGATTTGAGTAGCGGGATCCAAGAGACCCAGTACTTC
TRBV2	NA	NA	TRBJ2-1	CASSADRQEQFF	TGTGCCAGCAGTGCAGACCGACAAGAGCAGTTCTTC